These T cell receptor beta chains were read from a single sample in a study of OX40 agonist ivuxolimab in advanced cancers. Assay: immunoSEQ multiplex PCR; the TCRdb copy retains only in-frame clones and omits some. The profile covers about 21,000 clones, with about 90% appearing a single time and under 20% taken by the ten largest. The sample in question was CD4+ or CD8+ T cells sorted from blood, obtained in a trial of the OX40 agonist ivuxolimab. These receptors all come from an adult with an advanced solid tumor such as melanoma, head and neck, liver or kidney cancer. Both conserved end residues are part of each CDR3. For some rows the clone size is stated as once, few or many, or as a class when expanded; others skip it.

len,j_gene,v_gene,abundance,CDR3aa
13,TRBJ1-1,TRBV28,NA,CASSPGTGLGAFF
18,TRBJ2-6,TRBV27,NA,CASSWGATLFSGANVLTF
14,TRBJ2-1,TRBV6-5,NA,CASSTGRDYNEQFF
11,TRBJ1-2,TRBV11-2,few,CASSFPGPYTF
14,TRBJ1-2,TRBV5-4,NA,CASSLDTGAYGYTF
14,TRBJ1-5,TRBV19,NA,CASSIQGSNQPQHF
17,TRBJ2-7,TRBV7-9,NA,CASSQTRGRALLQEQYF
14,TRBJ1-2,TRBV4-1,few,CASSQDAMAGGYTF
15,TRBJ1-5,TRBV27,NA,CASSSQGSGNQPQHF
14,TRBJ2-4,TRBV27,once,CASSFGGPENIQYF
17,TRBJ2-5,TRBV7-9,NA,CASSHVRGAGPRETQYF
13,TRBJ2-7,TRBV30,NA,CAWSVAGSYEQYF
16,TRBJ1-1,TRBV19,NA,CASSMYGGQLGSEAFF
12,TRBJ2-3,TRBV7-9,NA,CASSLVADTQYF
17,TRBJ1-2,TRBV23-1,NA,CASSPPGPAADNYGYTF
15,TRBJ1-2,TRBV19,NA,CASSIDQLGADGYTF